Below, 3 T cell receptor beta chains from the same sample are listed, as sequenced in a study of T-cell memory formation after mild COVID-19. TCRdb reprocessed the 5' RACE reads via MiXCR and lists one record per CDR3 protein. Of hundreds of thousands of distinct CDR3 sequences in the sample, about an eighth were seen once. Sequencing used PBMCs or a T cell subset sorted from them (not recorded which). The receptors here all came from a man younger than 35 who had mild COVID-19 (a few samples of this study predate the infection). Cell type and time point are not known.

This clonotype was counted a few times. This chain links TRBV29-1 with TRBJ2-1, with 7 bases that match TRBD2. From germline, CDR1 is SQVTM and CDR2 ANQGSEA. The J segment lost 3 bases and the V segment lost 7 bases, leaving 9 bases of the junction unmatched. The CDR3 has 14 residues. CDR3 nucleotide sequence: TGCAGCGCTTGCGGGGGACCCCTCTACAATGAGCAGTTCTTC. This encodes CSACGGPLYNEQFF.

This clonotype was seen more than once but under ten times. CDR3 region: CASSRGLGAYEQYF. The CDR3 DNA is TGCGCCAGCAGCCGGGGACTAGGGGCGTACGAGCAGTACTTC. The chain combines TRBV4-3 with TRBJ2-7; the match to TRBD2 covers 8 bases. Germline loops: CDR1 LGHNA, CDR2 YSLEER. Losses at the gene ends were 4 bases for V and 4 bases for J; bases not matched to a gene: 6. The CDR3 totals 14 residues.

In regard to this clonotype: A single base separates this from a much larger clone, so it may be a read error. The V and J genes are TRBV12-3 or TRBV12-4 and TRBJ2-3; D is undetermined. V dropped 4 bases and J dropped 1 base, with 15 bases sitting between them. This CDR3 has 16 residues. The CDR3 is CASSSPRTLCTDTQYF. CDR3 nucleotides: TGTGCCAGCAGTTCCCCCCGAACCCTATGCACAGATACGCAGTATTTT.